Below, 13 T cell receptor beta chains from the same sample are listed, as sequenced in a study of blood T cell repertoires in COVID-19. Here immunoSEQ multiplex PCR was the method, and the copy in TCRdb shows in-frame clones only, minus some. Of some 30,000 clones listed, 87% are singletons. Sequencing was carried out using peripheral blood. The source of these receptors is a human donor in a cohort sampled during active COVID-19.

V is TRBV4-3 and J is TRBJ2-1; TRBD2 matches at 8 bases. The V segment lost 2 bases and the J segment 7 bases; nucleotides outside the gene matches: 10. This CDR3 spans 16 amino acids. Per germline, CDR1 LGHNA and CDR2 YSLEER. The CDR3 DNA reads as TGCGCCAGCAGCCAATCCCGGGGGGGGCTGGGGAATGAGCAGTTCTTC. It yields the protein CASSQSRGGLGNEQFF.

The chain recombines TRBV5-1 with TRBJ2-3; 8 nucleotides match TRBD1. Trimming removed 4 bases from V and 0 bases from J; junction bases left unmatched: 4. CDR1 is SGHRS, CDR2 YFSETQ, per germline. The CDR3 contains 15 residues. The CDR3 nucleotides read TGCGCCAGCAGCCCCAGACAGGGGAGCACAGATACGCAGTATTTT. This encodes CASSPRQGSTDTQYF.

The chain uses TRBV25-1 and TRBJ2-7, with 8 bases aligning to TRBD1. Germline CDR1 and CDR2: MGHDK and SYGVNS. The CDR3 has 17 residues. With 2 bases clipped from V and 2 bases from J, the junction kept 11 bases outside the gene matches. Here the CDR3 DNA reads TGTGCCAGCAGTGAAGGGGTCGGGACAGGTGTCACCTACGAGCAGTACTTC. Residues: CASSEGVGTGVTYEQYF.

The chain combines TRBV13 with TRBJ1-3; D gene unclear. Germline V gene lookup returns CDR1 PRHDT and CDR2 FYEKMQ (reference sequence). The length of the CDR3 is 15 residues. V was pared by 3 bases and J by 2 bases, with 11 bases between. The CDR3 reads CASSFTGRAGNTIYF. CDR3 bases: TGTGCCAGCAGCTTCACCGGGAGGGCTGGAAACACCATATATTTT.

This clone was picked up a small number of times. The chain uses TRBV28 and TRBJ1-4, with 7 bases matching TRBD1. Per the germline V gene, CDR1 is MDHEN and CDR2 is SYDVKM. With V trimmed by 7 bases and J by 8 bases, 7 bases remained unmatched. The CDR3 extends over 13 amino acids. CDR3 amino acids: CASIRQGSEKLFF. In nucleotides, the CDR3 is TGTGCCAGCATACGACAGGGCAGCGAAAAACTGTTTTTT.

The chain couples TRBV27 to TRBJ2-7, with 11 bases identical to TRBD1. CDR1 MNHEY and CDR2 SMNVEV come from the germline V gene (reference sequence). CDR3 length: 14 residues. Trimming took 6 bases from V and 2 from J; bases not matched to a gene: 3. Here the CDR3 reads CASRRDRGAYEQYF. The CDR3 region has the DNA TGTGCCAGCAGGAGGGACAGGGGGGCCTACGAGCAGTACTTC.

The chain uses TRBV5-1 and TRBJ2-1, with 7 bases fitting TRBD2. The germline V gene encodes CDR1 SGHRS and CDR2 YFSETQ. Trimming at V came to 0 bases and at J to 3 bases, leaving 6 bases not matched to a gene. This CDR3 is built from 16 residues. This CDR3 is CASSLGTGGLYNEQFF. DNA of the CDR3: TGCGCCAGCAGCTTGGGAACGGGGGGACTCTACAATGAGCAGTTCTTC.

V gene TRBV2 combines with J gene TRBJ1-2; 8 bases are shared with TRBD1. The CDR3 extends over 15 amino acids. J gave up 5 bases and V 4 bases, and 9 bases lay outside the gene matches. Germline-derived CDR1 and CDR2 are SNHLY and FYNNEI. The CDR3 region has the DNA TGTGCCAGCAGTGGATCCCGGCAGGGGGCTTATGGCTACACCTTC. Translation: CASSGSRQGAYGYTF.

The rearrangement uses TRBV19 and TRBJ2-2; D may be TRBD1 (5 bases). V was shortened by 3 bases and J by 1 base, with 9 bases between the two germline ends. The CDR3 has 15 residues. CDR1 LNHDA and CDR2 SQIVND come from the germline V gene (reference sequence). The CDR3: CASSIRQLNTGELFF. CDR3 coding DNA: TGTGCCAGTAGTATTCGACAGCTGAACACCGGGGAGCTGTTTTTT.

With regard to this clone: Germline is not matched at one junction end, which may reflect a read error. The rearrangement links TRBV5-1 to TRBJ2-1; 7 nucleotides line up with TRBD2. The germline V gene has CDR1 SGHRS and CDR2 YFSETQ. The CDR3 is 13 amino acids. This chain's CDR3 is CASAWGGNNEQFF. The CDR3 nucleotides are TGCGCCAGCGCCTGGGGAGGGAACAACGAGCAGTTCTTC. Full variable domain (rest looked up from reference TRBV5-1 and TRBJ2-1): KAGVTQTPRYLIKTRGQQVTLSCSPISGHRSVSWYQQTPGQGLQFLFEYFSETQRNKGNFPGRFSGRQFSNSRSEMNVSTLELGDSALYLCASAWGGNNEQFFGPGTRLTVL.

This chain uses TRBV3-1 (or the pseudogene TRBV3-2) with TRBJ1-6; no firm D call. The CDR3 spans 15 residues. V lost 1 base, J lost 10 bases, and 14 bases lay in between. Looked up from germline, CDR1 is LGHDT and CDR2 is YNNKEL (reference sequence). The CDR3 protein is CASSQVSGVRSPLHF. CDR3 sequence (DNA): TGTGCCAGCAGCCAAGTATCCGGGGTAAGGTCACCCCTCCACTTT.

This sequence joins TRBV2 and TRBJ1-5; 11 nucleotides align to TRBD1. Germline V gene sequence: CDR1 SNHLY, CDR2 FYNNEI. The CDR3 covers 15 residues. Trimming removed 5 bases from V and 6 bases from J; junction bases left unmatched: 6. In nucleotides, the CDR3 is TGTGCCAGCAGTCCCGGGACAGGGGGACGTCAGCCCCAGCATTTT. This codes for CASSPGTGGRQPQHF.

This sequence joins TRBV4-2 and TRBJ2-7, with D uncertain. CDR3 length: 15 amino acids. Germline CDR1 LGHNA, CDR2 YNFKEQ. V was shortened by 0 bases and J by 5 bases, with 14 bases between the two germline ends. In DNA form, the CDR3 reads TGTGCCAGCAGCCAAGATCCCCAGCGAGAAAACGAGCAGTACTTC. Protein: CASSQDPQRENEQYF.